Given below is one TCR beta chain in context. There are many counts of this clone. The target of this receptor is not known. No per-base quality is available; no much larger clone lies one base away. The germline V gene specifies ENHRY as CDR1 and SYGVKD as CDR2. Deletion took 1 base off V and 13 bases off J, with a span of 11 bases between the germline ends. There are 12 amino acids in the CDR3, from cysteine to phenylalanine inclusive. Just the 36-base CDR3 DNA is kept, in frame starting at base 1. The data stem from a study of beta chain features in type 1 diabetes (dated by TCRdb to the late 2010s). Regarding the complete study: Mean age, gender distribution, total cell number and subset yield did not differ between patients and healthy donors. A total of 100 million to 140 million sorted cells were examined across all samples, and the number of cells per subset was strongly correlated with RNA yield. In the study, TCRB repertoires of sorted circulating CD4+ T cell subsets from recently diagnosed type 1 diabetes patients were compared with those of matched healthy donors. Regulatory and stem cell-like memory subsets were obtained from only 8 patients and roughly 8 healthy donors, while naive and central memory subsets were obtained from all 30 or so donors.

The entire amount of isolated RNA was reverse transcribed using the High Capacity cDNA Reverse Transcription Kit, so the sequenced TCRB transcripts were expressed ones. Deep immunoSEQ sequencing was performed on naive, central memory and regulatory T cell samples, with an average of around 3.5 million total reads per sample. After sorted cells were lysed in RLT buffer, RNA was extracted with DNase-treated RNeasy Micro or Mini kits, with the choice depending on cell number. To prevent cross-contamination, every cell subset was processed on its own, while patient and healthy donor samples were processed together. The immunoSEQ multiplex PCR was used to amplify TCRB sequences from cDNA, yielding 87-bp fragments that span the CDR3 region. Amplicons were sequenced on the Illumina HiSeq platform. Per the source publication's procedure: PCR bias was corrected computationally using synthetic template baselines, and reads within Hamming distance 2 were collapsed, with unmergeable singletons discarded. Reads were aligned to IMGT to assign V, D and J genes, CDR3 length, and insertions or deletions at six rearrangement sites. Within each subset, clonotype counts were normalized to the number of sorted cells before true diversity and Gini coefficients were calculated with the tcR R package. Repertoire sharing was quantified using the overlap coefficient calculated on TCRB nucleotide sequences. TCRdb stores this immuneACCESS table with in-frame sequences only. Part of the clones is absent; in the studies checked, under half of the shortfall reflects unresolved V genes, and no reason is known for the rest. The D gene and trimming were derived from the DNA, and the V and J assignments and clone size from that table. The sample table shows 200,000 to 250,000 clones, and approximately 10% are seen once. The ten biggest clones cover 1% to 1.5% of the sample.

Here is what the overall study found, with its caveats: The naive, central memory and regulatory TCRB repertoires appeared to resemble one another more closely among patients than among healthy donors. Sequencing cDNA rather than genomic DNA could over-represent highly expressing activated cells, although activation and CD3 levels did not differ between groups. Fewer insertions and more nucleotide deletions at VDJ recombination sites were observed in patients with type 1 diabetes, implying thymic rearrangement abnormalities. PCR might favor shorter templates, but patient and control samples were amplified and corrected together, so any skew would affect both groups equally. A moderate but significant shortening of TCRB CDR3 length was observed in type 1 diabetes patients in all four CD4+ subsets. Because small numbers of individuals were included in the HLA sub-analyses, any influence of HLA type on TCRB rearrangement was left unresolved.

Each donor gave one peripheral blood draw, roughly 120 mL on average, collected into heparinised tubes. A BD FACSAria II was used to sort naive, central memory, regulatory and stem cell-like memory CD4+ T cells with a panel that included CD45RO, CCR7, CD25, CD127, CD95 and CD27. A purity above 98% was achieved for all sorted populations. Right away, PBMCs were isolated by Lymphoprep density gradient centrifugation and were stained directly, with no culture step. Samples were stained and sorted in pairs, with one healthy donor and one patient per experiment, so that batch effects were minimized. The sequence was obtained from a man between 18 and 35 years old in good health. Sequencing was performed on central memory CD4+ T cells from blood. The chain uses TRBV10-3 and TRBJ2-1; TRBD1 is possibly the D segment (6 matching bases). Here the CDR3 is given as CAISEYQGRQFF. The DNA is TGTGCCATCAGTGAGTACCAGGGGAGACAGTTCTTC.